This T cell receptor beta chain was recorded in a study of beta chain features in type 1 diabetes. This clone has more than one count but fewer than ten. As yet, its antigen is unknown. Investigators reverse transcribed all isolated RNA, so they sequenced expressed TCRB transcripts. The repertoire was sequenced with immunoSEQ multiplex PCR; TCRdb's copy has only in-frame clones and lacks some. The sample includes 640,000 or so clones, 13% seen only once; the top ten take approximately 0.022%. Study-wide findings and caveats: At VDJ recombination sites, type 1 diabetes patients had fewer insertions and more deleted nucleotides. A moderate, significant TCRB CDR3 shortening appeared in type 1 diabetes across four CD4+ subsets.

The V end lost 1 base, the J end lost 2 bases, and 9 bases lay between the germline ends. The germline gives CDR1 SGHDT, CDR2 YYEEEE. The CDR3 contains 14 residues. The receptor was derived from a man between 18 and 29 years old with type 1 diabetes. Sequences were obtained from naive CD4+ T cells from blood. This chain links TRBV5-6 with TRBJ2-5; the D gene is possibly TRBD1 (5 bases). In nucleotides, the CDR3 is TGTGCCAGCAGCTTGAGGGGTCAGCAAGAGACCCAGTACTTC. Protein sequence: CASSLRGQQETQYF. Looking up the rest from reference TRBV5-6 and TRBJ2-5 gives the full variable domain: DAGVTQSPTHLIKTRGQQVTLRCSPKSGHDTVSWYQQALGQGPQFIFQYYEEEERQRGNFPDRFSGHQFPNYSSELNVNALLLGDSALYLCASSLRGQQETQYFGPGTRLLVL.